The 8 T cell receptor beta chains given below trace back to one sample, sequenced in a study of cytomegalovirus exposure and HLA in healthy donors. PCR involved 60 Vbeta and 13 Jbeta primers. Sequencing was performed with immunoSEQ multiplex PCR; in TCRdb, only in-frame clones are kept and a portion is missing. The sample lists 85,000 to 130,000 clones, over 60% occurring once. The specimen sequenced was PBMCs. The receptors here all came from a man between 60 and 75 years old in good health and CMV-seropositive.

This chain connects TRBV6-4 to TRBJ2-3; TRBD1 is a possible D gene (6 bases). Trimming cost V 3 bases and J 11 bases, with 18 bases left between them. CDR1 MRHNA and CDR2 SNTAGT come from the germline V gene. The CDR3 spans 14 residues. In DNA, the CDR3 is TGTGCCAGCAGTGAAATTGAGGGGGTGAGTCTGCAGTATTTT. This encodes CASSEIEGVSLQYF.

The chain is built from TRBV6-4 and TRBJ2-3; D is possibly TRBD2 (5 bases). The CDR3 is 15 residues long. The V and J ends lost 3 bases and 1 base respectively, with 11 bases between them. Germline V gives CDR1 MRHNA, CDR2 SNTAGT. The CDR3 region is CASSEEAGGTDTQYF. The CDR3 nucleotides are TGTGCCAGCAGTGAGGAGGCGGGCGGCACAGATACGCAGTATTTT.

This clone has only one observation. The rearrangement uses TRBV5-1 and TRBJ2-5; 7 bases are shared with TRBD1. The germline gives CDR1 SGHRS, CDR2 YFSETQ. The CDR3 extends over 14 amino acids. V trimming: 7 bases; J trimming: 1 base; junction bases outside the gene matches: 7. The CDR3 region is CASCLTGPQETQYF. In DNA, the CDR3 is TGCGCCAGCTGTTTGACAGGGCCCCAAGAGACCCAGTACTTC.

V usage is TRBV7-9 and J usage is TRBJ1-2, with 10 bases aligning to TRBD1. The CDR3 is made up of 15 amino acids. V trimming: 4 bases; J trimming: 6 bases; junction bases outside the gene matches: 8. CDR1 SEHNR and CDR2 FQNEAQ come from the germline V gene (reference sequence). The CDR3 protein is CASSSRQGAPDGYTF. CDR3 nucleotide sequence: TGTGCCAGCAGCTCACGACAGGGGGCGCCCGATGGCTACACCTTC.

The rearrangement joins TRBV6-6 to TRBJ2-7; 8 positions agree with TRBD2. The CDR3 contains 14 residues. V lost 6 bases and J lost 5; bases outside the gene matches: 9. The germline V gene encodes CDR1 MNHNY and CDR2 SVGAGI (reference sequence). The CDR3 sequence is CASRVGGALHEQYF. The CDR3, as DNA: TGTGCCAGCAGGGTCGGGGGGGCCCTCCACGAGCAGTACTTC.

Notes on this clone: This likely comes from a read error, as the CDR3 has no conserved phenylalanine or tryptophan at its end. The rearrangement uses TRBV9 and TRBJ1-1; D is undetermined. The CDR3 spans 14 residues. Germline V gene data show CDR1 as SGDLS and CDR2 as YYNGEE. The V end was cut by 0 bases, the J end by 1 base, with 7 bases between. CDR3: CASSVAGGNTEAFS. The CDR3 DNA reads as TGTGCCAGCAGCGTAGCGGGCGGGAACACTGAAGCTTTCTCT.

The genes are TRBV19 and TRBJ2-1, with D perhaps matching TRBD2 (7 bases). The germline gives CDR1 LNHDA, CDR2 SQIVND (reference sequence). This CDR3 is built from 16 residues. V lost 6 bases, J lost 0 bases, and 15 bases lay in between. Here the CDR3 DNA reads TGTGCCAGTAGGCCACAGGGACTAAACTCCTACAATGAGCAGTTCTTC. This codes for CASRPQGLNSYNEQFF.

The chain recombines TRBV30 with TRBJ2-7; 8 bases line up with TRBD2. From germline, CDR1 is GTSNPN and CDR2 SVGIG (reference sequence). The V segment lost 5 bases and the J segment 5 bases; nucleotides outside the gene matches: 11. The CDR3 length is 14 residues. The CDR3 region is CAWGRRTSYDEQYF. The CDR3 nucleotides are TGTGCCTGGGGGAGAAGGACTAGCTACGACGAGCAGTACTTC.